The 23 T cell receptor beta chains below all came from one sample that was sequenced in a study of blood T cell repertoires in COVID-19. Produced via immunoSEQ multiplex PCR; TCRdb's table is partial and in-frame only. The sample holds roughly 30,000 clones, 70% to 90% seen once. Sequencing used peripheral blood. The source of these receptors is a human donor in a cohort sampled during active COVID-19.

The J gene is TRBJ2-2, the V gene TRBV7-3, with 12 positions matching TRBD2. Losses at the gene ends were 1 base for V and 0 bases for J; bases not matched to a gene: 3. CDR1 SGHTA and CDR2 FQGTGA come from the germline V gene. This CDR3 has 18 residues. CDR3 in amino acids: CASSLNPSGGANTGELFF. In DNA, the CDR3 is TGTGCCAGCAGCTTAAACCCTAGCGGGGGGGCGAACACCGGGGAGCTGTTTTTT.

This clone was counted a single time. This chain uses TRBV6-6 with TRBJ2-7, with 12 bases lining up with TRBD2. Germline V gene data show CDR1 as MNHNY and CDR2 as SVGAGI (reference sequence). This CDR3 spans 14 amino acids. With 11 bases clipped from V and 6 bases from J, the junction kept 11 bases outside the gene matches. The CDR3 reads CAAGPSGGVSEQYF. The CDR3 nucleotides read TGTGCCGCGGGGCCTAGCGGGGGGGTGAGCGAGCAGTACTTC.

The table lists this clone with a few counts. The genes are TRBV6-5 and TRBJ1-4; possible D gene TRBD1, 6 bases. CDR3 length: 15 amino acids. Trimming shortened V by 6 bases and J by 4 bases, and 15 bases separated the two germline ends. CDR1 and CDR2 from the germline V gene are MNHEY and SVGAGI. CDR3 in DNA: TGTGCCAGCAGAGATGGGGGCAGACTTAATGAAAAACTGTTTTTT. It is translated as CASRDGGRLNEKLFF.

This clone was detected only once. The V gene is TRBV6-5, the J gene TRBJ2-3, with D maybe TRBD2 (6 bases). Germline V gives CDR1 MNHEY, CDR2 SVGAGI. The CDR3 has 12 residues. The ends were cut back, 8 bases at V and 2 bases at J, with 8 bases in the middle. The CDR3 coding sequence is TGTGCCAGCGGCGGGGCCACAGATACGCAGTATTTT. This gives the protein CASGGATDTQYF.

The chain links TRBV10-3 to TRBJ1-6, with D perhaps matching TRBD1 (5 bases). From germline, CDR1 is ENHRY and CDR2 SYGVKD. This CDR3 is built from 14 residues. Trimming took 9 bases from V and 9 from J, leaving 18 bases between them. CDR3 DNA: TGTGCCATTGACCCCACAGGCTCGGTTTCACCCCTCCACTTT. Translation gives CAIDPTGSVSPLHF.

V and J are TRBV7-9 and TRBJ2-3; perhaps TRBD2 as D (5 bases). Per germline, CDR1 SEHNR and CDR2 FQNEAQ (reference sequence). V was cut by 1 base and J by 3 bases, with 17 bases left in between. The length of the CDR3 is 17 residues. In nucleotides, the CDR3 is TGTGCCAGCAGCTTAGGAGGCGAGGGAGAATGGACAGATACGCAGTATTTT. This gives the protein CASSLGGEGEWTDTQYF.

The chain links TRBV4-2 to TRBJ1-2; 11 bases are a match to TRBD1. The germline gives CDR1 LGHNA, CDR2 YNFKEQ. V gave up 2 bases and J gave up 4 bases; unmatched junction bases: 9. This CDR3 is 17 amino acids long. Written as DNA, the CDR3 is TGTGCCAGCAGCCAAACCTCCGGGACAGGGGGGACCTATGGCTACACCTTC. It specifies CASSQTSGTGGTYGYTF.

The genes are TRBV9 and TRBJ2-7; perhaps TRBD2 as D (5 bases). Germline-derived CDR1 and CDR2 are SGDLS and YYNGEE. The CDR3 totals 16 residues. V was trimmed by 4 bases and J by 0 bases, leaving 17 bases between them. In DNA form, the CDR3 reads TGTGCCAGCAGCCTAGGCGGACTGGTGAGCTCCTACGAGCAGTACTTC. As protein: CASSLGGLVSSYEQYF.

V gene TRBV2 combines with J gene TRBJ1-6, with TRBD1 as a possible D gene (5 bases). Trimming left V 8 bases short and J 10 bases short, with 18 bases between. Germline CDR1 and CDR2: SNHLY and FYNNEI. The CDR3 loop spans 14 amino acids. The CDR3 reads CASRQGDPISPLHF. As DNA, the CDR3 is TGTGCCAGCCGGCAGGGTGATCCGATATCACCCCTCCACTTT.

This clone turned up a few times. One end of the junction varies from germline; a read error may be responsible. The CDR3 protein is CASPEGTSGGPGELFF. The CDR3 coding sequence is TGCGCCAGTCCCGAGGGGACTAGCGGGGGGCCCGGAGAGCTGTTTTTT. The genes are TRBV10-1 and TRBJ2-2; 15 bases align to TRBD2. The CDR3 is made up of 16 amino acids. Germline-derived CDR1 and CDR2 are WNHNN and SYGVQD (reference sequence).

The CDR3 here is CASGWESTGELFF. CDR3 bases: TGTGCTAGTGGTTGGGAGAGCACCGGGGAGCTGTTTTTT. This sequence joins TRBV12-5 and TRBJ2-2; D may be TRBD2 (5 bases). This CDR3 has 13 amino acids. Germline V gene lookup returns CDR1 LGHNT and CDR2 FRNRAP. Trimming took 4 bases from V and 4 from J, leaving 7 bases between them.

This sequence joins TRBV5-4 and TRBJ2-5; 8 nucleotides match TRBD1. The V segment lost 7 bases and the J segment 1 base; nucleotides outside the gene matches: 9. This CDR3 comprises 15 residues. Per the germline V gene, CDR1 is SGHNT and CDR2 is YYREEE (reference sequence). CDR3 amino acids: CASFAGGGFQETQYF. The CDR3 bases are TGTGCCAGCTTCGCAGGGGGCGGTTTCCAAGAGACCCAGTACTTC.

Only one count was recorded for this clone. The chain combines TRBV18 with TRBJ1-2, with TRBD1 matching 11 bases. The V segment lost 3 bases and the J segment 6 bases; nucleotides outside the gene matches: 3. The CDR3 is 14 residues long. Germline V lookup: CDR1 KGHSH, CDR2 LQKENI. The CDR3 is CASSPGQGENGYTF. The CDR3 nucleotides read TGTGCCAGCTCACCGGGACAGGGGGAAAATGGCTACACCTTC.

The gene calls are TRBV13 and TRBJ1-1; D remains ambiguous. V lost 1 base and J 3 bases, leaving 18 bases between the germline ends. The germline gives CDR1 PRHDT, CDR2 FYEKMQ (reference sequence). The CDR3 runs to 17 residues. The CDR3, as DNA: TGTGCCAGCAGCTTAGCCCTATACCCCGCCGGGGACACTGAAGCTTTCTTT. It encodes CASSLALYPAGDTEAFF.

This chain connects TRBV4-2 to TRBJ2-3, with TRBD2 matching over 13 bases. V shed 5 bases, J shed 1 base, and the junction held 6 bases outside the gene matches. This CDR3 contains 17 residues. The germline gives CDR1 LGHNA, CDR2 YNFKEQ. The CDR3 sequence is CASSATSGGAGTDTQYF. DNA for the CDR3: TGTGCCAGCAGCGCAACTAGCGGGGGGGCTGGCACAGATACGCAGTATTTT.

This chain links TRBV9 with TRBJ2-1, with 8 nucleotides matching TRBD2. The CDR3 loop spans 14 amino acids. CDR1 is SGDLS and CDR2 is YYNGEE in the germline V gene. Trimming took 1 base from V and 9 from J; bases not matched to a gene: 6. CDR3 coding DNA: TGTGCCAGCAGCGTAATGACTAGCGATGGTGAGCAGTTCTTC. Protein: CASSVMTSDGEQFF.

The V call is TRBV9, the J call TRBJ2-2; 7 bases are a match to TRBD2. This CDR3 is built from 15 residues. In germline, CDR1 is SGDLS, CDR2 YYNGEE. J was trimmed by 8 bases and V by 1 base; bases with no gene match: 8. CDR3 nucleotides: TGTGCCAGCAGCGTAAACCTAGCGGTGGGGGGGGAGCTGTTTTTT. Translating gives CASSVNLAVGGELFF.

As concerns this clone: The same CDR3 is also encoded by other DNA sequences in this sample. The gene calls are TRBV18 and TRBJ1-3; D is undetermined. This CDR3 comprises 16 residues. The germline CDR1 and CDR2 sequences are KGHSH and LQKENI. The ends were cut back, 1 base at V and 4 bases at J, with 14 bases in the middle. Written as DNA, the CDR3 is TGTGCCAGCTCACCACGGCGCGGAAGCTCCGGAAACACCATATATTTT. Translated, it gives CASSPRRGSSGNTIYF.

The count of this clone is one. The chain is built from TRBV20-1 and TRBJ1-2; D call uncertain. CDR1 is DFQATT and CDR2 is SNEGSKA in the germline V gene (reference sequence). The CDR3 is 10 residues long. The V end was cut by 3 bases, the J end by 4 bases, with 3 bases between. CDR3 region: CSARSYGYTF. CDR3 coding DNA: TGCAGTGCTAGGAGCTATGGCTACACCTTC.

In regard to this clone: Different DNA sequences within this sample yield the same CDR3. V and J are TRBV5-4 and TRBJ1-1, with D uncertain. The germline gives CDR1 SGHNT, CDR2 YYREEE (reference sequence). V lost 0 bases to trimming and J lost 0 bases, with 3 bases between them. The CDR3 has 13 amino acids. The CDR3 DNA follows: TGTGCCAGCAGCTTGGCTGTGAACACTGAAGCTTTCTTT. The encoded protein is CASSLAVNTEAFF. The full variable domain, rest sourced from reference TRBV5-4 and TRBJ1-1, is ETGVTQSPTHLIKTRGQQVTLRCSSQSGHNTVSWYQQALGQGPQFIFQYYREEENGRGNFPPRFSGLQFPNYSSELNVNALELDDSALYLCASSLAVNTEAFFGQGTRLTVV.

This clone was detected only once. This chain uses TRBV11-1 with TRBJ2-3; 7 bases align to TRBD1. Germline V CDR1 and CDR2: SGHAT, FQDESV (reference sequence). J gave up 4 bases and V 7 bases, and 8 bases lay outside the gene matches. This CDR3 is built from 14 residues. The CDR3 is CASKQGISADTQYF. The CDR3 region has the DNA TGTGCCAGCAAACAGGGGATTAGCGCAGATACGCAGTATTTT.

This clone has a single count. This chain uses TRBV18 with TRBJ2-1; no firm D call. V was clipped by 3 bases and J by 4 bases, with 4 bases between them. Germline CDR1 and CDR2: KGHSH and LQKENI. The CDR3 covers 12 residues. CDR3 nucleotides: TGTGCCAGCTCACCTGAGTACAATGAGCAGTTCTTC. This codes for CASSPEYNEQFF.

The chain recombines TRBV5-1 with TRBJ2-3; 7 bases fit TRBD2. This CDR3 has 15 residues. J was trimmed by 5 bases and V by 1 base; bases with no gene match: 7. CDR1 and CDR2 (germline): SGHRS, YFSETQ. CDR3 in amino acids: CASSLYSGVQDTQYF. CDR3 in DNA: TGCGCCAGCAGCTTGTACAGCGGGGTGCAAGATACGCAGTATTTT.